A single sample gave rise to the 16 T cell receptor beta chains below, sequenced in a study of OX40 agonist ivuxolimab in advanced cancers. The assay was immunoSEQ multiplex PCR, and TCRdb's table has in-frame clones only and misses some. This table has more than 45,000 clones, approximately 94% appearing once. The sequences come from CD4+ or CD8+ T cells sorted from blood, collected in a trial of the OX40 agonist ivuxolimab. All receptors derive from an adult with an advanced solid tumor such as melanoma, head and neck, liver or kidney cancer.

The V call is TRBV27, the J call TRBJ2-3; no definite D call. This CDR3 region has 14 residues. Deletions cut 3 bases from V and 3 bases from J, with 10 bases between. Germline V gene data show CDR1 as MNHEY and CDR2 as SMNVEV (reference sequence). Here the CDR3 DNA reads TGTGCCAGCAGTTTGACCGGGTCTACAGATACGCAGTATTTT. This sequence encodes CASSLTGSTDTQYF.

V and J are TRBV6-6 and TRBJ2-1; D is undetermined. The CDR3 spans 13 residues. Germline assignment: CDR1 MNHNY and CDR2 SVGAGI (reference sequence). Trimming removed 5 bases at V and 4 bases at J, with 9 bases between. CDR3 amino acids: CASSTGYYNEQFF. In nucleotides, the CDR3 is TGTGCCAGCAGTACCGGGTATTACAATGAGCAGTTCTTC.

V and J are TRBV18 and TRBJ2-7; D might be TRBD2 (5 bases). Trimming removed 0 bases from V and 3 bases from J, with 6 bases in between. Germline CDR1 and CDR2: KGHSH and LQKENI. The CDR3 is 13 residues long. The CDR3 spells CASSPPRGYEQYF. The CDR3 nucleotides are TGTGCCAGCTCACCACCCCGGGGCTACGAGCAGTACTTC.

The V and J genes are TRBV28 and TRBJ2-3; 9 positions agree with TRBD2. J gave up 0 bases and V 9 bases, and 7 bases lay outside the gene matches. The CDR3 extends over 15 amino acids. Germline lookup yields CDR1 MDHEN and CDR2 SYDVKM. CDR3 nucleotides: TGTGCCAGTGAATATCTAGCGGGAAGCACAGATACGCAGTATTTT. It is translated as CASEYLAGSTDTQYF.

The chain carries TRBV5-6 and TRBJ2-7; D possibly corresponds to TRBD1 (5 bases). This CDR3 contains 16 residues. Trimming shortened V by 4 bases and J by 5 bases, and 22 bases separated the two germline ends. From germline, CDR1 is SGHDT and CDR2 YYEEEE. Here the CDR3 DNA reads TGTGCCAGCAGCCTTGACAGTTCTGGGGCTGAAAACGAGCAGTACTTC. Protein sequence: CASSLDSSGAENEQYF.

V is TRBV11-1 and J is TRBJ2-7; 8 nucleotides match TRBD1. V shed 5 bases and J 5 bases; nucleotides not matched to a gene: 8. CDR3 size: 14 residues. Germline values: CDR1 SGHAT, CDR2 FQDESV (reference sequence). The CDR3 DNA reads as TGTGCCAGCAGCCGGCGGACAGGGTACCACGAGCAGTACTTC. It specifies CASSRRTGYHEQYF.

This clone appeared once. DNA for the CDR3: TGTGCCAGCAGCGCCCCCGGGACAGCGTCGAACACCGGGGAGCTGTTTTTT. As protein: CASSAPGTASNTGELFF. The V gene is TRBV9, the J gene TRBJ2-2; 7 positions match TRBD1. The V and J ends lost 3 bases and 0 bases, in that order; junction bases with no gene match: 8. Germline CDR1 reads SGDLS; CDR2 reads YYNGEE. The CDR3 has 17 amino acids.

V gene TRBV25-1 combines with J gene TRBJ2-5, with D possibly matching TRBD1 (5 bases). The CDR3 consists of 17 residues. The V gene's germline CDR1 is MGHDK and CDR2 SYGVNS. V was shortened by 5 bases and J by 4 bases, with 23 bases between the two germline ends. This CDR3 reads CASSSLPQGSRLETQYF. DNA for the CDR3: TGTGCCAGCAGTTCTCTACCCCAGGGCAGTCGGTTAGAGACCCAGTACTTC. Looking up the rest from reference TRBV25-1 and TRBJ2-5 gives the full variable domain: EADIYQTPRYLVIGTGKKITLECSQTMGHDKMYWYQQDPGMELHLIHYSYGVNSTEKGDLSSESTVSRIRTEHFPLTLESARPSHTSQYLCASSSLPQGSRLETQYFGPGTRLLVL.

V and J are TRBV9 and TRBJ2-1; tentative D call: TRBD2 (6 bases). The V and J ends lost 2 bases and 1 base respectively, with 10 bases between them. The CDR3 extends over 15 amino acids. Per germline, CDR1 SGDLS and CDR2 YYNGEE. The CDR3 loop reads CASSVSGGSYNEQFF. The CDR3 nucleotides read TGTGCCAGCAGCGTTAGCGGAGGGTCCTACAATGAGCAGTTCTTC.

This rearrangement joins TRBV7-9 to TRBJ2-5; possibly TRBD2 for D (7 bases). The CDR3 length is 16 residues. V lost 2 bases and J 2 bases, leaving 15 bases between the germline ends. Germline V gene lookup returns CDR1 SEHNR and CDR2 FQNEAQ (reference sequence). DNA of the CDR3: TGTGCCAGCAGCTTACTGTGGGGAGGGGGGCAAGAGACCCAGTACTTC. It specifies CASSLLWGGGQETQYF.

The gene calls are TRBV7-9 and TRBJ2-1; D is possibly TRBD1 or TRBD2 (5 bases each). The CDR3 extends over 12 amino acids. V was cut by 5 bases and J by 6 bases, with 8 bases left in between. CDR1 SEHNR and CDR2 FQNEAQ come from the germline V gene (reference sequence). The CDR3 sequence: CASSLGVNEQFF. CDR3 in DNA: TGTGCCAGCAGCCTGGGGGTCAATGAGCAGTTCTTC.

The rearrangement joins TRBV5-1 to TRBJ2-7, with D perhaps TRBD1 (6 bases). Germline CDR1 is SGHRS and CDR2 is YFSETQ. There are 15 residues in the CDR3. The V end lost 4 bases, the J end lost 3 bases, and 17 bases lay between the germline ends. CDR3 DNA: TGCGCCAGCAGCACCTACAGGGTTTCCAACTACGAGCAGTACTTC. This codes for CASSTYRVSNYEQYF.

The rearrangement links TRBV28 to TRBJ1-5; TRBD1 matches at 7 bases. Germline V gives CDR1 MDHEN, CDR2 SYDVKM. V was clipped by 1 base and J by 2 bases; unmatched bases: 5. The CDR3 totals 16 residues. The chain's CDR3 is CASSLLGGAGNQPQHF. The CDR3 DNA follows: TGTGCCAGCAGTTTATTAGGGGGCGCGGGCAATCAGCCCCAGCATTTT.

The chain uses TRBV4-1 and TRBJ2-7; no clear D. V shed 0 bases and J shed 3 bases, with 6 bases lying between them. The CDR3 length is 13 residues. Germline assignment: CDR1 MGHRA and CDR2 YSYEKL. The CDR3 sequence is CASSQDWGYEQYF. The CDR3 region has the DNA TGCGCCAGCAGCCAAGATTGGGGCTACGAGCAGTACTTC.

This clone was seen only once. The V gene is TRBV27, the J gene TRBJ2-7; D possibly corresponds to TRBD2 (6 bases). The germline gives CDR1 MNHEY, CDR2 SMNVEV (reference sequence). The CDR3 is made up of 15 amino acids. V gave up 2 bases and J gave up 7 bases, with 18 bases separating them. DNA of the CDR3: TGTGCCAGCAGTTTAGGAAACCGAAGGAGGGAGGAGCAGTACTTC. Amino acid sequence: CASSLGNRRREEQYF.

The CDR3 DNA is TGTGCCAGCAGTGAATACAGGACAGGGGTCGACGAGCAGTACTTC. Amino acids: CASSEYRTGVDEQYF. V gene TRBV25-1 combines with J gene TRBJ2-7; 9 bases map to TRBD1. Trimming cost V 0 bases and J 5 bases; bases outside gene matches: 5. CDR1 MGHDK and CDR2 SYGVNS come from the germline V gene. The length of the CDR3 is 15 residues.